These T cell receptor beta chains were read from a single sample in a study of monozygotic twins with inflammatory bowel disease. TCRdb reprocessed the 5' RACE reads and reports one entry per CDR3 protein, with no DNA. This sample's table has fewer than 200,000 distinct CDR3 sequences. The sample was blood. These receptors were collected from a human donor with ulcerative colitis or Crohn's disease, or a healthy co-twin of an affected twin (not recorded which). The CDR3 runs from the conserved cysteine through the conserved F or W. Each record gives: J gene, V gene, CDR3 protein.

>TRBJ2-7|TRBV19
CASTPTGWGEQYF
>TRBJ2-2|TRBV28
CASSLRPGELFF
>TRBJ2-1|TRBV7-9
CASSSTSGRRPYNEQFF
>TRBJ1-2|TRBV29-1
CSVVGFITDGYTF
>TRBJ2-2|TRBV13
CASSLRDTGELFF
>TRBJ2-7|TRBV20-1
CSARDLGYEQYF
>TRBJ2-7|TRBV5-1
CASSPRLGTGGEQYF
>TRBJ2-1|TRBV7-9
CASSRNFQTDEQFF
>TRBJ2-1|TRBV18
CASSDPGLPSANEQFF
>TRBJ1-4|TRBV12-3/TRBV12-4
CASSYRDGLNEKLFF
>TRBJ2-4|TRBV7-2
CASSLVEGSDKNIQYF
>TRBJ2-1|TRBV7-8
CASSFKRFSGSPYNEQFF
>TRBJ2-7|TRBV12-3/TRBV12-4
CASRLRSYEQYF
>TRBJ2-2|TRBV20-1
CSARDDRRGRIFGELFF
>TRBJ1-4|TRBV5-1
CASSLGRTGGTEKLFF
>TRBJ1-2|TRBV5-1
CASSLSPTGTDSNYGYTF
>TRBJ2-5|TRBV7-8
CASSSGGGVQETQYF
>TRBJ2-1|TRBV12-3/TRBV12-4
CASSPGTSINYNEQFF
>TRBJ2-7|TRBV28
CASSSYLRTGGRDYEQYF
>TRBJ1-2|TRBV27
CASSLHLGQGGWYGYTF
>TRBJ2-3|TRBV7-3
CASSFGAGGTDTQYF
>TRBJ2-3|TRBV5-6
CASSGNTDTQYF
>TRBJ1-4|TRBV5-1
CASSLAGTGGEKLFF
>TRBJ2-5|TRBV7-2
CASSRPQGTQYF
>TRBJ1-2|TRBV25-1
CASSGKQESLNYGYTF
>TRBJ2-1|TRBV4-3
CASSQDGQRGLKNNEQFF
>TRBJ2-1|TRBV3-1
CASSRQSGDYNEQFF
>TRBJ2-2|TRBV5-1
CASSLTPSWDSYTGELFF
>TRBJ2-3|TRBV19
CASKRAGASSTDTQYF
>TRBJ1-1|TRBV4-3
CASSPEAGSTEAFF
>TRBJ2-1|TRBV7-3
CASSSTAGLAGGKSYNEQFF
>TRBJ2-2|TRBV5-1
CASSTRTSGRTGELFF
>TRBJ2-2|TRBV5-1
CASSFGTTGELFF
>TRBJ2-1|TRBV28
CASSLSGLAGAYNEQFF
>TRBJ2-7|TRBV20-1
CSALRQGAGEQYF
>TRBJ1-1|TRBV29-1
CSYRLGQGNTEAFF
>TRBJ2-5|TRBV11-2
CASSLTSGGAFIRETQYF
>TRBJ2-5|TRBV4-3
CASGQQGVASTQYF
>TRBJ1-2|TRBV20-1
CSAQGGQGHGYTF
>TRBJ2-5|TRBV5-1
CASTLDRGLGETQYF
>TRBJ2-3|TRBV15
CATSRDLAGRTDTQYF
>TRBJ2-1|TRBV5-1
CASSPVRGSYNEQFF
>TRBJ1-1|TRBV4-2
CASSQVDRTGTEAFF
>TRBJ1-5|TRBV6-1
CASRESFTGFNQPQHF
>TRBJ2-1|TRBV10-3
CAISESSRTYNEQFF
>TRBJ2-3|TRBV7-3
CASSLQSGLSDTQYF
>TRBJ2-1|TRBV19
CASSEGRGYNKQFF